The T cell receptor (beta chain) under discussion was sequenced for a study of blood T cell repertoires in COVID-19. Looking at the study overall: PBMCs, B-cell-depleted T cells, or T cells were the source of the cDNA or gDNA that made up the material.

Per the study methods: Amplification with reference gene primers provided the estimates of nucleated cell counts. Assay used: immunoSEQ multiplex PCR; TCRdb lists only in-frame clones, some missing. That table is the source of V, J and clone size, and D and trimming were worked out from the DNA. This sample has approximately 400,000 clones, with approximately 90% found just once. The count of this clone is one. The CDR3 totals 14 residues. V lost 6 bases to trimming and J lost 4 bases, with 12 bases between them. Germline CDR1 is LNHDA and CDR2 is SQIVND (reference sequence). The V gene is TRBV19, the J gene TRBJ2-2; D might be TRBD1 (6 bases). This TCR came from a woman aged 45-65 years with COVID-19, enrolled during active disease. Sample: peripheral blood. CDR3 nucleotides: TGTGCCAGTAGGGGTCAGGGGAGCACCGGGGAGCTGTTTTTT. Its protein product is CASRGQGSTGELFF.